The 23 T cell receptor beta chains reported below all come from one sample, sequenced in a study of T cells in localized non-small cell lung cancer. Assay: immunoSEQ multiplex PCR; the TCRdb copy retains only in-frame clones and omits some. The top ten hold about 1.5% of the sample, which has over 65,000 clones, 65% to 85% seen once. The sequences come from peripheral blood, collected before any cancer treatment. The receptors originated from a female donor over 55 with stage I lung adenocarcinoma.

The V and J genes are TRBV11-2 and TRBJ1-2; TRBD1 is a possible D gene (5 bases). Trimming took 4 bases from V and 4 from J, leaving 16 bases between them. This CDR3 spans 15 amino acids. Germline-derived CDR1 and CDR2 are SGHAT and FQNNGV. CDR3 residues: CASSYTVGAAYGYTF. The CDR3 DNA follows: TGTGCCAGCAGCTACACCGTTGGGGCAGCCTATGGCTACACCTTC.

The genes are TRBV27 and TRBJ2-1; D may correspond to TRBD1 or TRBD2 (5 bases each). Germline CDR1 reads MNHEY; CDR2 reads SMNVEV (reference sequence). The V gene lost 5 bases and the J gene lost 3 bases, with 35 bases spanning the gap. The CDR3 covers 22 residues. The CDR3 spells CASSIPQRPGRRTHINYNEQFF. CDR3 DNA: TGTGCCAGCAGTATCCCCCAGCGCCCGGGACGTAGAACCCACATCAACTACAATGAGCAGTTCTTC.

This chain's CDR3 is CASSLPGLAGFTGELFF. CDR3 nucleotides: TGTGCCAGCAGTTTGCCGGGACTAGCGGGTTTCACCGGGGAGCTGTTTTTT. The V gene is TRBV27, the J gene TRBJ2-2; 12 bases are shared with TRBD2. With V trimmed by 3 bases and J by 4 bases, 6 bases remained unmatched. The CDR3 sequence is 17 residues long. The V gene's germline CDR1 is MNHEY and CDR2 SMNVEV (reference sequence).

The V gene is TRBV4-2, the J gene TRBJ2-3, with TRBD2 matching over 11 bases. This CDR3 comprises 17 residues. CDR1 is LGHNA and CDR2 is YNFKEQ in the germline V gene. Trimming removed 0 bases from V and 3 bases from J; junction bases left unmatched: 5. The CDR3: CASSQEASGGRTDTQYF. CDR3 in DNA: TGTGCCAGCAGCCAAGAAGCTAGCGGGGGGAGGACAGATACGCAGTATTTT.

The chain uses TRBV28 and TRBJ2-1; 9 positions match TRBD2. V gave up 6 bases and J gave up 2 bases; unmatched junction bases: 8. Germline V lookup: CDR1 MDHEN, CDR2 SYDVKM. CDR3 length equals 16 residues. The CDR3 DNA reads as TGTGCCAGCAGCTCAGGACTAGCGTTCACCTACAATGAGCAGTTCTTC. Protein sequence: CASSSGLAFTYNEQFF.

The chain couples TRBV7-9 to TRBJ2-7, with 7 bases that match TRBD1. Per the germline V gene, CDR1 is SEHNR and CDR2 is FQNEAQ (reference sequence). This CDR3 comprises 13 residues. With V trimmed by 5 bases and J by 3 bases, 4 bases remained unmatched. Here the CDR3 reads CASSHRQGYEQYF. The CDR3 DNA is TGTGCCAGCAGCCATCGACAGGGCTACGAGCAGTACTTC.

This clone was picked up a small number of times. The chain has TRBV7-9 and TRBJ2-2; possible D gene TRBD2, 6 bases. V was cut by 5 bases and J by 8 bases, with 18 bases left in between. Germline CDR1 SEHNR, CDR2 FQNEAQ (reference sequence). The CDR3 is 15 residues long. The CDR3 sequence: CASSLGASVGGELFF. The CDR3 DNA is TGTGCCAGCAGCCTCGGCGCTAGCGTTGGGGGGGAGCTGTTTTTT.

The chain combines TRBV10-3 with TRBJ1-6, with D possibly matching TRBD1 (5 bases). Germline loops: CDR1 ENHRY, CDR2 SYGVKD. The CDR3 spans 16 residues. Trimming removed 0 bases at V and 6 bases at J, with 12 bases between. The CDR3 spells CAISESPGRVNSPLHF. As DNA, the CDR3 is TGTGCCATCAGTGAGTCCCCCGGCAGGGTTAATTCACCCCTCCACTTT.

The V gene is TRBV27, the J gene TRBJ1-5, with TRBD1 matching over 11 bases. J lost 3 bases, V lost 9 bases, and 4 bases had no gene match. The CDR3 is 14 amino acids. Germline values: CDR1 MNHEY, CDR2 SMNVEV (reference sequence). CDR3 coding DNA: TGTGCCAGTTGGACAGGGGGCTACAATCAGCCCCAGCATTTT. This sequence encodes CASWTGGYNQPQHF.

The chain employs TRBV7-8 and TRBJ1-5; 7 nucleotides align to TRBD1. The CDR3 is 16 amino acids. The J segment lost 1 base and the V segment lost 5 bases, leaving 8 bases of the junction unmatched. Germline CDR1 reads SGHVS; CDR2 reads FQNEAQ. The CDR3 DNA sequence: TGTGCCAGCAGCCCACGACAGGGAACAAGCAATCAGCCCCAGCATTTT. Translation gives CASSPRQGTSNQPQHF.

The chain employs TRBV5-1 and TRBJ1-2; D gene unclear. V shed 0 bases and J shed 4 bases, with 10 bases lying between them. This CDR3 region has 14 residues. Germline CDR1 reads SGHRS; CDR2 reads YFSETQ. The CDR3 sequence is CASSLAGQLYGYTF. The CDR3, as DNA: TGCGCCAGCAGCTTGGCCGGGCAACTCTATGGCTACACCTTC.

This clone was detected a few times. The DNA of the CDR3 is TGTGCCAGCAGCCCTCTAGCATGGACACGGCTGAACTATGGCTACACCTTC. It encodes CASSPLAWTRLNYGYTF. The genes are TRBV5-8 and TRBJ1-2, with D possibly TRBD1 on 5 matching bases. This CDR3 has 17 residues. Trimming removed 4 bases from V and 2 bases from J, with 21 bases in between. Germline CDR1 SGHTS, CDR2 YDEGEE.

The chain recombines TRBV2 with TRBJ2-1, with unresolved D. The CDR3 loop spans 15 amino acids. The V end was cut by 3 bases, the J end by 5 bases, with 14 bases between. Germline-derived CDR1 and CDR2 are SNHLY and FYNNEI. CDR3 nucleotides: TGTGCCAGCAGTGATTTCGGGCTGGGCCACAATGAGCAGTTCTTC. This gives the protein CASSDFGLGHNEQFF.

The chain couples TRBV5-1 to TRBJ2-2; maybe TRBD2 (5 bases). The V end lost 4 bases, the J end lost 5 bases, and 18 bases lay between the germline ends. CDR1 SGHRS and CDR2 YFSETQ come from the germline V gene. This CDR3 comprises 16 residues. CDR3 in amino acids: CASSRQPGVITGELFF. CDR3 in DNA: TGCGCCAGCAGCAGACAACCCGGGGTAATTACCGGGGAGCTGTTTTTT.

The rearrangement joins TRBV7-3 to TRBJ2-2; TRBD2 matches 12 bases. CDR3 length: 15 amino acids. The germline V gene encodes CDR1 SGHTA and CDR2 FQGTGA. V was pared by 5 bases and J by 5 bases, with 3 bases of the junction left unmatched. For the CDR3, the DNA is TGTGCCAGCAGCCGAGGACTAGCGGGAACCGGGGAGCTGTTTTTT. This translates into CASSRGLAGTGELFF.

This chain connects TRBV4-3 to TRBJ2-5; TRBD1 agrees at 7 bases. The trim removed 3 bases at V and 4 bases at J, leaving 14 bases unmatched. Germline assignment: CDR1 LGHNA and CDR2 YSLEER. The CDR3 sequence is 17 residues long. The CDR3 sequence is CASSHPAEGQARETQYF. In nucleotides, the CDR3 is TGCGCCAGCAGCCACCCCGCAGAAGGACAGGCCCGAGAGACCCAGTACTTC.

The chain links TRBV7-9 to TRBJ1-1; D uncertain. V was clipped by 5 bases and J by 1 base, with 5 bases between them. The V gene's germline CDR1 is SEHNR and CDR2 FQNEAQ (reference sequence). The CDR3 sequence is 12 residues long. CDR3 in amino acids: CASSRRNTEAFF. For the CDR3, the DNA is TGTGCCAGCAGCCGACGGAACACTGAAGCTTTCTTT.

The chain uses TRBV7-2 and TRBJ2-7, with 8 bases fitting TRBD2. This CDR3 is 14 amino acids long. The germline gives CDR1 SGHTA, CDR2 FQGNSA. Unmatched junction bases numbered 8, after V lost 8 bases and J lost 2 bases. This CDR3 is CASGTKRGTYEQYF. The CDR3, as DNA: TGTGCCAGCGGCACCAAGCGGGGGACCTACGAGCAGTACTTC.

The CDR3 here is CAISEGARLAGGRTDTQYF. CDR3 DNA sequence: TGTGCCATCAGTGAAGGGGCGAGACTAGCGGGGGGCCGTACAGATACGCAGTATTTT. The gene calls are TRBV10-3 and TRBJ2-3, with TRBD2 identical over 13 bases. The length of the CDR3 is 19 residues. The germline gives CDR1 ENHRY, CDR2 SYGVKD. The V gene end was trimmed by 3 bases and the J gene end by 3 bases; junction bases not matched to a gene: 12.

V and J are TRBV18 and TRBJ2-1; a weak D match, TRBD1 (6 bases). Trimming removed 1 base at V and 0 bases at J, with 10 bases between. The CDR3 consists of 16 residues. The germline V gene has CDR1 KGHSH and CDR2 LQKENI. The CDR3 DNA is TGTGCCAGCTCACCACTTACAGGGCGCTCCTACAATGAGCAGTTCTTC. Its translation: CASSPLTGRSYNEQFF.

This rearrangement joins TRBV5-1 to TRBJ2-3; D possibly corresponds to TRBD1 (6 bases). Per germline, CDR1 SGHRS and CDR2 YFSETQ. Trimming stripped 3 bases from V and 5 bases from J, with 10 bases between. This CDR3 is built from 13 residues. CDR3 nucleotides: TGCGCCAGCAGCTCCGCAGGGGAAGATACGCAGTATTTT. Translated: CASSSAGEDTQYF.

This clone was detected only once. The CDR3 nucleotides read TGTGCCAGCAGCTTAGATCGAGGGGCGCGGGGCTACACCTTC. Amino acid sequence: CASSLDRGARGYTF. The chain recombines TRBV7-9 with TRBJ1-2, with D perhaps matching TRBD1 (5 bases). V was cut by 1 base and J by 8 bases, with 14 bases left in between. CDR3 length equals 14 residues. CDR1 is SEHNR, CDR2 FQNEAQ, per germline (reference sequence).

The chain links TRBV4-3 to TRBJ2-7; TRBD2 is a possible D gene (5 bases). The V gene's germline CDR1 is LGHNA and CDR2 YSLEER. V dropped 4 bases and J dropped 4 bases, with 14 bases sitting between them. The CDR3 loop spans 14 amino acids. CDR3 residues: CASSRGLLLYEQYF. As DNA, the CDR3 is TGCGCCAGCAGCCGCGGGCTACTGCTATACGAGCAGTACTTC.